This TCR beta chain was documented in a study of blood T cell repertoires in COVID-19. Across the study: In each case, the material was cDNA or gDNA derived from T cells, B-cell-depleted T cells, or PBMCs.

Original analysis: Nucleated cell number was recorded as an estimate derived from reference gene primer amplification. Sequencing was performed with immunoSEQ multiplex PCR; in TCRdb, only in-frame clones are kept and a portion is missing. That table gives V, J and clone size, and the DNA gave D and trimming. In the table there are more than 250,000 clones, around 88% of which are singletons. The study recruited people aged about 18 to 90 years across around 23 US areas. Participants' reported clinical history set cohort assignment. The receptor was derived from a woman aged 35 to 49 with acute COVID-19. The sequenced sample consisted of PBMCs or T cells enriched from blood (not recorded which).

The CDR3 DNA sequence: TGTGCCAGCAGCCCTCAGCGGGAAAGGCAGTTCTTC. As protein: CASSPQRERQFF. The rearrangement joins TRBV7-2 to TRBJ2-1; 7 bases agree with TRBD2. Losses at the gene ends were 5 bases for V and 12 bases for J; bases not matched to a gene: 7. In germline, CDR1 is SGHTA, CDR2 FQGNSA. The CDR3 sequence is 12 residues long.